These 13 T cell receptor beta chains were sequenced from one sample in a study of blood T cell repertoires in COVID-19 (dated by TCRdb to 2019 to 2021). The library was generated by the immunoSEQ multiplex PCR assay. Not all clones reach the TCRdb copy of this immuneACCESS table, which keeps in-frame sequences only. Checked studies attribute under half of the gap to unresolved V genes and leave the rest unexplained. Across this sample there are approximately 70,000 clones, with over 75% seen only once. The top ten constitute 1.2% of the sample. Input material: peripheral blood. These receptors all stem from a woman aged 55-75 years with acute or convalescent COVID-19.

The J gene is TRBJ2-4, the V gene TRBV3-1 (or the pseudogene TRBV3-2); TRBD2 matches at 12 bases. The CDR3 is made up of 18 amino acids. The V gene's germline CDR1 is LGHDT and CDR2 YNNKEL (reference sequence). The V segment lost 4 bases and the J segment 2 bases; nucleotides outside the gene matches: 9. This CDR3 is CASSPRTSGMGTKNIQYF. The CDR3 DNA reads TGTGCCAGCAGCCCCCGGACTAGCGGGATGGGAACCAAAAACATTCAGTACTTC.

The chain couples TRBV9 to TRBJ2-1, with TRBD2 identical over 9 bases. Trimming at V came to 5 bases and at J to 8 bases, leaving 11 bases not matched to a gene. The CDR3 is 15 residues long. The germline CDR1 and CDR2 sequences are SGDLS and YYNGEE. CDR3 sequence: CASSDTGTSKDEQFF. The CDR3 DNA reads TGTGCCAGCAGTGATACCGGGACTAGCAAGGATGAGCAGTTCTTC.

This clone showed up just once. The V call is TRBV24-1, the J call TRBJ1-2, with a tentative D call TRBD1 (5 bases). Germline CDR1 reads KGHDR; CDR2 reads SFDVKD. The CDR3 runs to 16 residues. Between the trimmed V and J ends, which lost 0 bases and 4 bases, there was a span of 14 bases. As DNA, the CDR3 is TGTGCCACCAGTGATTTGGGGACTATGCTGGGCTATGGCTACACCTTC. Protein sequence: CATSDLGTMLGYGYTF.

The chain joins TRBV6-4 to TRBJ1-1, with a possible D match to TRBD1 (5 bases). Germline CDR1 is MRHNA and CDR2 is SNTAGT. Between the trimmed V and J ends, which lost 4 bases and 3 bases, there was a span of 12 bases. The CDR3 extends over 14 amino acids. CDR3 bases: TGTGCCAGCAGTGCCTCATGGGGGGACACTGAAGCTTTCTTT. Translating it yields CASSASWGDTEAFF.

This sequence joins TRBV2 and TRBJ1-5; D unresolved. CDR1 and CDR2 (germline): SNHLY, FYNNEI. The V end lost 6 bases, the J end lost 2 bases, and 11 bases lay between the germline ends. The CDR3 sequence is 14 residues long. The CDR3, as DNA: TGTGCCAGCAGGGTGGGAGGAGGCAATCAGCCCCAGCATTTT. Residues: CASRVGGGNQPQHF.

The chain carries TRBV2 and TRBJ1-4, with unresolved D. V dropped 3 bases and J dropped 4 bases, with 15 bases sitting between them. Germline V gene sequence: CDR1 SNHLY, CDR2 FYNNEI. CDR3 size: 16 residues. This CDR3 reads CASSESMGGGNEKLFF. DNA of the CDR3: TGTGCCAGCAGTGAGAGTATGGGAGGAGGTAATGAAAAACTGTTTTTT. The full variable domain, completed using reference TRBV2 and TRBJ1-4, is EPEVTQTPSHQVTQMGQEVILRCVPISNHLYFYWYRQILGQKVEFLVSFYNNEISEKSEIFDDQFSVERPDGSNFTLKIRSTKLEDSAMYFCASSESMGGGNEKLFFGSGTQLSVL.

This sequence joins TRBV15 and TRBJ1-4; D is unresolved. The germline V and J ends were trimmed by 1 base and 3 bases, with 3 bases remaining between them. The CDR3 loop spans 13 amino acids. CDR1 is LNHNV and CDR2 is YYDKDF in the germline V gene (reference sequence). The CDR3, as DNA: TGTGCCACCAGCAGAGTAGCTAATGAAAAACTGTTTTTT. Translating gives CATSRVANEKLFF.

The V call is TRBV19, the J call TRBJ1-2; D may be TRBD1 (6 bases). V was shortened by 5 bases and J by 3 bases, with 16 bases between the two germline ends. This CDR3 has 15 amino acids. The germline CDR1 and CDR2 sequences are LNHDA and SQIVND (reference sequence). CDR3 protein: CASSYRDTGDYGYTF. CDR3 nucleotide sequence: TGTGCCAGTAGTTATCGGGACACCGGTGACTATGGCTACACCTTC.

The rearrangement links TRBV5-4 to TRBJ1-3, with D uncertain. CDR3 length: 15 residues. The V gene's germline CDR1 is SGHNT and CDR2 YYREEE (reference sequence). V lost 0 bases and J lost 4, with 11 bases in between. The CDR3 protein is CASSLEEGWGNTIYF. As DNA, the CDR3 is TGTGCCAGCAGCTTGGAGGAGGGTTGGGGAAACACCATATATTTT.

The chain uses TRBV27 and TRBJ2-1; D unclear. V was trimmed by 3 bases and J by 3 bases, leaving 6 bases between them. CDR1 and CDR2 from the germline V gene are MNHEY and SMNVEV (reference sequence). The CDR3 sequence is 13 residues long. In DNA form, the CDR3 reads TGTGCCAGCAGTTTTGACAACTACAATGAGCAGTTCTTC. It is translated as CASSFDNYNEQFF.

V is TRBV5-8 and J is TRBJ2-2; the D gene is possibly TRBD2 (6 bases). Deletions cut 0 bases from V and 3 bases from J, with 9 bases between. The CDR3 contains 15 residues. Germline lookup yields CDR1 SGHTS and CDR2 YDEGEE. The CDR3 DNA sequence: TGTGCCAGCAGCTTGGTAGAGCGGGACACCGGGGAGCTGTTTTTT. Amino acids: CASSLVERDTGELFF.

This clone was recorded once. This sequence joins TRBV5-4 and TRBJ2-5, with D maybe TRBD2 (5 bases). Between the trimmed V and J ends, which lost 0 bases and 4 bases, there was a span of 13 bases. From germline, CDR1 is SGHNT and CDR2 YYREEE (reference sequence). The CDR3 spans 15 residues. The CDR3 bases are TGTGCCAGCAGCTTGGTGAACGGCGGGCCAGAGACCCAGTACTTC. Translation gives CASSLVNGGPETQYF.

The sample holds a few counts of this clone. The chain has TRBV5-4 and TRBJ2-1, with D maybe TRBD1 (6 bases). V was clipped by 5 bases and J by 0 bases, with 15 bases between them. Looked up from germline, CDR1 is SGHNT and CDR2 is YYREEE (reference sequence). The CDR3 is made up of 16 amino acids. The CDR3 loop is CASRSTGPSSYNEQFF. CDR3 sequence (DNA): TGTGCCAGCAGGTCTACAGGGCCAAGCTCCTACAATGAGCAGTTCTTC.